The clone carrying this T cell receptor (beta chain) was seen repeatedly, ten times or more. The entry originates in a study of T-cell memory formation after mild COVID-19. With 1 base clipped from V and 4 bases from J, the junction kept 1 base outside the gene matches. This CDR3 is 13 amino acids long. TCRdb independently ran MiXCR on the 5' RACE reads; one entry per CDR3 protein. The profile shows fewer than 50,000 distinct CDR3 sequences, roughly 7.2% of them singletons. J is TRBJ2-7 and V is TRBV12-3 or TRBV12-4; 7 bases fit TRBD1. The sample comprised PBMCs or a T cell subset sorted from them (not recorded which). The clonotype originates from a man in his late teens or twenties who had mild COVID-19 (a few samples of this study predate the infection). Cell type and time point are not known. CDR3 nucleotide sequence: TGTGCCAGCAGTTTAGGACAGGGTTACGAGCAGTACTTC. This translates into CASSLGQGYEQYF.